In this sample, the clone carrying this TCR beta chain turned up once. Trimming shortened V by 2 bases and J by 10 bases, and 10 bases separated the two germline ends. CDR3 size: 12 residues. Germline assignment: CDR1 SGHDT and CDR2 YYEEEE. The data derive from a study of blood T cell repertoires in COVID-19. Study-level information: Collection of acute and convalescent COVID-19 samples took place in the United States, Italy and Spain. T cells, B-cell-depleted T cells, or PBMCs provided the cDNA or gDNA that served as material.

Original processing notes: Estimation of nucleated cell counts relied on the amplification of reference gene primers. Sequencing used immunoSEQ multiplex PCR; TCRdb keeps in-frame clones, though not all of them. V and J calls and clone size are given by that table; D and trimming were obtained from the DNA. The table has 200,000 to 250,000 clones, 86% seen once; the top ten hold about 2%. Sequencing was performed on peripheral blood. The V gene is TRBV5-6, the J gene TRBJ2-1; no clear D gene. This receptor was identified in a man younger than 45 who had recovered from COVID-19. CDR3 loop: CASSFQSVEQFF. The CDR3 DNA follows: TGTGCCAGCAGCTTTCAAAGCGTCGAGCAGTTCTTC. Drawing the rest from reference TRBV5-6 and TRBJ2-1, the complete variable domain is DAGVTQSPTHLIKTRGQQVTLRCSPKSGHDTVSWYQQALGQGPQFIFQYYEEEERQRGNFPDRFSGHQFPNYSSELNVNALLLGDSALYLCASSFQSVEQFFGPGTRLTVL.